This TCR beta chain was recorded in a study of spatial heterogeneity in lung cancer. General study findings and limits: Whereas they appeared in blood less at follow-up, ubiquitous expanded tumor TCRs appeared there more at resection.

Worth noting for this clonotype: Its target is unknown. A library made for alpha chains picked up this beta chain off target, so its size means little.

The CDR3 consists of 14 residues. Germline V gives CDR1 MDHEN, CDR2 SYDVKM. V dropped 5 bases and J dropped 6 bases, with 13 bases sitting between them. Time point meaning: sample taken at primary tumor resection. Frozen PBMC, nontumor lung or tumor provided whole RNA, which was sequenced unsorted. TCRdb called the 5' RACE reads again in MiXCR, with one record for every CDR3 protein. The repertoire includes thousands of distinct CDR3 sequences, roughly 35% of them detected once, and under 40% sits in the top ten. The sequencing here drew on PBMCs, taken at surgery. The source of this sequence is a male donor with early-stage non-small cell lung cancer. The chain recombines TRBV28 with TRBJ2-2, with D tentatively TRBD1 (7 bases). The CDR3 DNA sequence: TGTGCCAGCAGTCTCCAGGGGGGATCCGGGGAGCTGTTTTTT. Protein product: CASSLQGGSGELFF. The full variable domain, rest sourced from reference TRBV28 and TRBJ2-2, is DVKVTQSSRYLVKRTGEKVFLECVQDMDHENMFWYRQDPGLGLRLIYFSYDVKMKEKGDIPEGYSVSREKKERFSLILESASTNQTSMYLCASSLQGGSGELFFGEGSRLTVL.